Below, 10 T cell receptor beta chains from the same sample are listed, as sequenced in a study of CD8+ T cells in alopecia areata. TCR sequencing used cDNA made by reverse transcription of extracted RNA. The table came from immunoSEQ multiplex PCR; TCRdb's copy has only in-frame clones and leaves some out. The table includes 65,000 to 95,000 clones, just over 50% detected once. The sample was NKG2D-high CD8+ T cells sorted from blood. The receptors here all came from a human donor with alopecia areata.

This rearrangement joins TRBV9 to TRBJ1-2; D unclear. This CDR3 is built from 13 residues. CDR1 and CDR2 (germline): SGDLS, YYNGEE. V was pared by 4 bases and J by 4 bases, with 11 bases between. The CDR3: CASSSSATYGYTF. The CDR3 bases are TGTGCCAGCAGCTCAAGTGCCACCTATGGCTACACCTTC.

This clone was recorded a few times. This chain connects TRBV7-9 to TRBJ2-7; D remains ambiguous. CDR1 SEHNR and CDR2 FQNEAQ come from the germline V gene (reference sequence). The CDR3 runs to 12 residues. V lost 5 bases and J lost 4, with 9 bases in between. CDR3 coding DNA: TGTGCCAGCAGCCCTAAAAGGTACGAGCAGTACTTC. Its translation: CASSPKRYEQYF.

This chain joins TRBV27 and TRBJ2-7; the D is unclear. Deletions cut 6 bases from V and 5 bases from J, with 8 bases between. This CDR3 has 11 amino acids. Germline loops: CDR1 MNHEY, CDR2 SMNVEV (reference sequence). The CDR3 is CASRASNEQYF. In DNA form, the CDR3 reads TGTGCCAGCAGGGCTTCGAACGAGCAGTACTTC.

V gene TRBV5-4 combines with J gene TRBJ2-5; the D gene is possibly TRBD1 (6 bases). Between the trimmed V and J ends, which lost 0 bases and 5 bases, there was a span of 8 bases. This CDR3 comprises 13 residues. Germline CDR1 is SGHNT and CDR2 is YYREEE (reference sequence). CDR3 DNA sequence: TGTGCCAGCAGCTTGGGTAGGGGGGAGACCCAGTACTTC. Its translation: CASSLGRGETQYF.

The genes are TRBV27 and TRBJ1-1; TRBD1 is a possible D gene (5 bases). Trimming pared 2 bases from V and 7 bases from J, leaving 8 bases between. The length of the CDR3 is 12 residues. CDR1 and CDR2 (germline): MNHEY, SMNVEV (reference sequence). The CDR3 region has the DNA TGTGCCAGCAGTTTACGGGACGGTGAAGCTTTCTTT. It codes for CASSLRDGEAFF.

This clone was seen a single time. The chain is built from TRBV10-2 and TRBJ2-2; D is perhaps TRBD1 (5 bases). V was cut by 3 bases and J by 1 base, with 6 bases left in between. Germline-derived CDR1 and CDR2 are WSHSY and SAAADI. This CDR3 has 14 residues. CDR3 residues: CASSDQGNTGELFF. In DNA, the CDR3 is TGCGCCAGCAGTGATCAGGGGAACACCGGGGAGCTGTTTTTT.

The chain links TRBV19 to TRBJ2-7; 12 bases are shared with TRBD2. The CDR3 runs 13 residues. The germline gives CDR1 LNHDA, CDR2 SQIVND (reference sequence). V shed 8 bases, J shed 3 bases, and the junction held 2 bases outside the gene matches. The CDR3 nucleotides read TGTGCCAGTTCGACTAGCGGGGGCTACGAGCAGTACTTC. Residues: CASSTSGGYEQYF.

The chain recombines TRBV2 with TRBJ1-2; no clear D gene. V was cut by 11 bases and J by 0 bases, with 13 bases left in between. Germline V gives CDR1 SNHLY, CDR2 FYNNEI. The CDR3 covers 13 residues. The CDR3 is CAVRLGANYGYTF. CDR3 DNA sequence: TGTGCCGTTAGGTTAGGAGCTAACTATGGCTACACCTTC.

This clone has just a few counts. The gene calls are TRBV10-3 and TRBJ2-7, with D unresolved. Germline V gene sequence: CDR1 ENHRY, CDR2 SYGVKD. Trimming shortened V by 0 bases and J by 7 bases, and 10 bases separated the two germline ends. This CDR3 is 13 amino acids long. CDR3 nucleotide sequence: TGTGCCATCAGTGAGTCTTCCCCCGCAGAGCAGTACTTC. Translation gives CAISESSPAEQYF.

The V and J genes are TRBV11-2 and TRBJ1-6, with 9 positions matching TRBD1. The CDR3 totals 14 residues. V lost 4 bases and J lost 12; bases outside the gene matches: 7. Germline CDR1 is SGHAT and CDR2 is FQNNGV. DNA for the CDR3: TGTGCCAGCAGCTCAGAGACAGGGGGTATACCCCTCCACTTT. Translating gives CASSSETGGIPLHF.